Listed below are T cell receptor beta chains from one sample, sequenced in a study of blood T cells in healthy people across ages. TCRdb reprocessed the 5' RACE reads via MiXCR and lists one record per CDR3 protein. The data show around 710,000 distinct CDR3 sequences, more than 40% seen once. Sequencing was performed on blood. These receptors all come from a woman aged 60-70 years in good health. The CDR3 runs from the conserved cysteine through the conserved F or W. The order of the fields is V gene, clone size, D gene, J gene, CDR3 length, CDR3 protein, CDR3 DNA. The D gene is left open where the match is weak. Clone size is not always given. Where it is, it says once, few, many or a class for expanded clones.

>TRBV7-9|-|TRBD2|TRBJ2-7|13
CASSLGLAGGQYF
TGTGCCAGCAGCTTAGGCCTAGCGGGAGGGCAGTACTTC
>TRBV18|-|TRBD1|TRBJ2-7|18
CASSPISGTGALGVEQYF
TGTGCCAGCTCACCAATCTCTGGGACAGGGGCTCTGGGGGTCGAGCAGTACTTC
>TRBV7-2|-|TRBD1|TRBJ1-1|13
CASSLDRSTEAFF
TGTGCCAGCAGCTTGGACAGGTCCACTGAAGCTTTCTTT
>TRBV5-1|-|-|TRBJ1-1|14
CASSRSAGDTEAFF
TGCGCCAGCAGCAGGTCCGCTGGAGACACTGAAGCTTTCTTT
>TRBV25-1|-|-|TRBJ1-1|13
CASSETPSTEAFF
TGTGCCAGCAGTGAAACCCCCAGCACTGAAGCTTTCTTT
>TRBV6-2/TRBV6-3|-|-|TRBJ2-7|15
CASRTDYHSSHEQYF
TGTGCCAGCAGGACGGACTATCACAGCTCCCACGAGCAGTACTTC
>TRBV30|-|-|TRBJ2-4|12
CAWSIDGRTQYF
TGTGCCTGGAGTATAGACGGACGAACACAGTACTTC
>TRBV28|-|-|TRBJ2-3|13
CASTSTITDTQYF
TGTGCCAGCACCTCCACCATTACAGATACGCAGTATTTT
>TRBV6-6|-|TRBD2|TRBJ2-3|16
CASSYLLAGGADTQYF
TGTGCCAGCAGTTACTTACTAGCGGGGGGAGCGGATACGCAGTATTTT
>TRBV5-1|many|TRBD2|TRBJ2-7|14
CASSSLAAPYEQYF
TGCGCCAGCAGCTCACTAGCGGCCCCCTACGAGCAGTACTTC
>TRBV7-3|-|-|TRBJ1-1|16
CASSLSGHSMNTEAFF
TGTGCCAGCAGCTTATCTGGACACTCCATGAACACTGAAGCTTTCTTT